This TCR beta chain came from a study of blood T cell repertoires in COVID-19. The wider study: Whether acute or convalescent, the COVID-19 samples came from the United States, Italy and Spain.

In the original analysis: Reference gene primers were amplified, and this amplification served to estimate nucleated cell counts. The protocol was immunoSEQ multiplex PCR, while the TCRdb copy is restricted to in-frame clones and leaves out a portion. The DNA was the basis for D and trimming; V, J and clone size are from that table. Seen here are around 430,000 clones, 70% to 90% observed once, and the top ten hold around an eighth. The V end was cut by 6 bases, the J end by 5 bases, with 13 bases between. The CDR3 runs to 14 residues. The V gene's germline CDR1 is SNHLY and CDR2 FYNNEI. This chain links TRBV2 with TRBJ1-4; D possibly corresponds to TRBD1 (5 bases). Material: peripheral blood. The clonotype comes from a woman aged 45-65 years with COVID-19, enrolled during active disease. CDR3 sequence reads: CASSELEGNEKLFF. Here the CDR3 DNA reads TGTGCCAGCAGCGAACTGGAGGGGAATGAAAAACTGTTTTTT.